The 29 T cell receptor beta chains listed next were all sequenced from one sample in a study of beta chain features in type 1 diabetes. Overall study results and limits: Across all four CD4+ subsets, people with type 1 diabetes showed modestly shorter TCRB CDR3s.

The sequenced template was cDNA made from the entire isolated RNA. Profiled with immunoSEQ multiplex PCR; TCRdb holds only in-frame clones, not every one. The sample holds 160,000 or so clones, 9% to 10% seen once. These receptors have no identified antigens. Sequenced input: central memory CD4+ T cells from blood. Receptors originate from a woman between 25 and 40 years old with type 1 diabetes.

Only a few counts were recorded for this clone. V gene TRBV5-1 combines with J gene TRBJ2-2; possibly TRBD1 for D (5 bases). Germline-derived CDR1 and CDR2 are SGHRS and YFSETQ. Trimming removed 2 bases from V and 2 bases from J, with 10 bases in between. This CDR3 has 15 amino acids. DNA for the CDR3: TGCGCCAGCAGCTTACAGGCGCCAAACACCGGGGAGCTGTTTTTT. The encoded protein is CASSLQAPNTGELFF.

This clone was found a few times. V gene TRBV27 combines with J gene TRBJ1-5; 8 positions agree with TRBD1. In germline, CDR1 is MNHEY, CDR2 SMNVEV (reference sequence). After removal of 7 bases from V and 2 bases from J, the junction contained 7 bases not matched to a gene. This CDR3 spans 15 amino acids. CDR3 nucleotide sequence: TGTGCCAGCAAGCATCAGGGGGCTGGCAATCAGCCCCAGCATTTT. The encoded protein is CASKHQGAGNQPQHF.

This clone was detected a few times. This chain joins TRBV19 and TRBJ2-7, with a possible D match to TRBD1 (6 bases). This CDR3 is 13 amino acids long. Trimming shortened V by 5 bases and J by 1 base, and 9 bases separated the two germline ends. Germline V lookup: CDR1 LNHDA, CDR2 SQIVND (reference sequence). The CDR3 DNA is TGTGCCAGTAGTTCAACAGGGTCCTACGAGCAGTACTTC. It encodes CASSSTGSYEQYF.

The chain has TRBV11-2 and TRBJ1-1, with 7 bases lining up with TRBD1. The CDR3 sequence is 11 residues long. Germline V gene data show CDR1 as SGHAT and CDR2 as FQNNGV. Trimming cost V 9 bases and J 9 bases; bases outside gene matches: 7. The CDR3 loop reads CASQDRRQAFF. In DNA form, the CDR3 reads TGTGCCAGTCAGGACAGGAGGCAAGCTTTCTTT.

This clone was seen only a few times. J is TRBJ1-3 and V is TRBV7-8; D gene uncertain. The CDR3 has 14 residues. CDR1 is SGHVS and CDR2 is FQNEAQ in the germline V gene. The V end lost 5 bases, the J end lost 0 bases, and 8 bases lay between the germline ends. This CDR3 is CASSPGHSGNTIYF. The CDR3 DNA reads as TGTGCCAGCAGCCCAGGCCACTCTGGAAACACCATATATTTT. Full variable domain (rest looked up from reference TRBV7-8 and TRBJ1-3): GAGVSQSPRYKVAKRGQDVALRCDPISGHVSLFWYQQALGQGPEFLTYFQNEAQLDKSGLPSDRFFAERPEGSVSTLKIQRTQQEDSAVYLCASSPGHSGNTIYFGEGSWLTVV.

The J gene is TRBJ1-1, the V gene TRBV5-1; tentatively, D is TRBD1 (5 bases). The CDR3 has 14 amino acids. In germline, CDR1 is SGHRS, CDR2 YFSETQ. Trimming cost V 0 bases and J 1 base, with 7 bases left between them. CDR3 DNA: TGCGCCAGCAGCTTGGATGGACAGAACACTGAAGCTTTCTTT. It yields the protein CASSLDGQNTEAFF.

This clone was detected only a few times. CDR3 in DNA: TGTGCCAGCAGCGCGACAGATACGCAGTATTTT. It specifies CASSATDTQYF. The chain joins TRBV9 to TRBJ2-3; D uncertain. V lost 3 bases and J lost 3, with 2 bases in between. The germline V gene has CDR1 SGDLS and CDR2 YYNGEE. The CDR3 spans 11 residues.

The chain joins TRBV25-1 to TRBJ2-1; TRBD2 matches 13 bases. The length of the CDR3 is 14 residues. V lost 7 bases and J lost 9; bases outside the gene matches: 6. The germline V gene has CDR1 MGHDK and CDR2 SYGVNS. The CDR3 DNA sequence: TGTGCCAGCACAACGGGACTAGCGGGACGTGAGCAGTTCTTC. This translates into CASTTGLAGREQFF.

This chain connects TRBV7-9 to TRBJ1-1; D gene unclear. Germline-derived CDR1 and CDR2 are SEHNR and FQNEAQ (reference sequence). This CDR3 contains 14 residues. V lost 1 base and J 2 bases, leaving 8 bases between the germline ends. CDR3 sequence reads: CASSLVRGNTEAFF. CDR3 coding DNA: TGTGCCAGCAGCTTAGTACGAGGAAACACTGAAGCTTTCTTT.

This chain's CDR3 is CASASSNTGELFF. CDR3 DNA sequence: TGTGCCAGCGCGAGTTCTAACACCGGGGAGCTGTTTTTT. V is TRBV28 and J is TRBJ2-2; no clear D. The germline V and J ends were trimmed by 8 bases and 2 bases, with 9 bases remaining between them. In germline, CDR1 is MDHEN, CDR2 SYDVKM. This CDR3 has 13 amino acids.

The CDR3 DNA follows: TGTGCCAGCAGAGGAGCTAACAGGGGAACTGAAGCTTTCTTT. This sequence encodes CASRGANRGTEAFF. The chain couples TRBV28 to TRBJ1-1, with 7 bases identical to TRBD1. This CDR3 has 14 amino acids. V lost 6 bases, J lost 5 bases, and 9 bases stayed unmatched. Germline lookup yields CDR1 MDHEN and CDR2 SYDVKM.

This clone was detected only a few times. The rearrangement joins TRBV6-5 to TRBJ1-2; 8 nucleotides agree with TRBD1. Per germline, CDR1 MNHEY and CDR2 SVGAGI. V lost 7 bases and J lost 5; bases outside the gene matches: 12. The CDR3 covers 15 residues. CDR3 sequence: CASTHLSGGPYGYTF. CDR3 DNA: TGTGCCAGCACCCACCTTTCAGGGGGCCCTTATGGCTACACCTTC.

This clone was counted between two and nine times. This sequence joins TRBV4-2 and TRBJ1-5; TRBD1 aligns across 7 bases. This CDR3 spans 14 amino acids. Looked up from germline, CDR1 is LGHNA and CDR2 is YNFKEQ. V gave up 1 base and J gave up 7 bases; unmatched junction bases: 4. The CDR3 bases are TGTGCCAGCAGCCAAGGGCAGGGGGAACAGCCCCAGCATTTT. It translates to CASSQGQGEQPQHF.

The CDR3 is CASSRRDTYSNQPQHF. CDR3 DNA: TGTGCCAGCAGCCGCCGGGACACCTATAGCAATCAGCCCCAGCATTTT. The V gene is TRBV7-9, the J gene TRBJ1-5, with a tentative D call TRBD1 (6 bases). The CDR3 is 16 amino acids. Germline CDR1 is SEHNR and CDR2 is FQNEAQ (reference sequence). V gave up 5 bases and J gave up 0 bases, with 14 bases separating them.

Ten or more counts support this clone. This chain joins TRBV28 and TRBJ2-2; TRBD2 is a possible D gene (6 bases). There are 15 residues in the CDR3. Germline V gene data show CDR1 as MDHEN and CDR2 as SYDVKM. Trimming took off 2 bases at V and 5 bases at J, with 12 bases between the two ends. In DNA form, the CDR3 reads TGTGCCAGCAGTTTACCGGGAGCGATGACCGGGGAGCTGTTTTTT. As protein: CASSLPGAMTGELFF.

This clone was seen a few times. The V and J genes are TRBV10-3 and TRBJ2-7, with 11 bases fitting TRBD2. J gave up 0 bases and V 10 bases, and 8 bases lay outside the gene matches. The CDR3 totals 15 residues. Germline CDR1 ENHRY, CDR2 SYGVKD. For the CDR3, the DNA is TGTGCCACCGGCGGACTAGCGGGCCTCTCCTACGAGCAGTACTTC. This codes for CATGGLAGLSYEQYF.

This clone was observed a handful of times. The gene calls are TRBV13 and TRBJ2-7; TRBD2 agrees at 11 bases. Per germline, CDR1 PRHDT and CDR2 FYEKMQ (reference sequence). Germline trimming cut 3 bases from V and 6 bases from J; bases unmatched to any gene: 13. This CDR3 region has 17 residues. As DNA, the CDR3 is TGTGCCAGCAGCTTGCCTGAGGGGACTAGCGGCTCTCTCGAGCAGTACTTC. It codes for CASSLPEGTSGSLEQYF.

Regarding this clone: At one boundary the junction diverges from the germline segment, which might be a read error. The chain has TRBV7-7 and TRBJ2-3, with D unclear. Germline CDR1 reads SSHAT; CDR2 reads FNYEAQ (reference sequence). The CDR3 runs 14 residues. This CDR3 is CASSLGQGTDTQYF. Here the CDR3 DNA reads TGTGCTAGCAGCTTAGGGCAGGGCACAGATACGCAGTATTTT.

This clone has just a few counts. This chain uses TRBV4-2 with TRBJ2-1, with 7 positions matching TRBD2. The CDR3 length is 17 residues. CDR1 LGHNA and CDR2 YNFKEQ come from the germline V gene. Unmatched junction bases numbered 6, after V lost 1 base and J lost 0 bases. The CDR3, as DNA: TGTGCCAGCAGCCAAGTCTCTGGCGGGAGCTCCTACAATGAGCAGTTCTTC. It specifies CASSQVSGGSSYNEQFF.

This clone was found a few times. V and J are TRBV25-1 and TRBJ1-3, with TRBD1 as a possible D gene (6 bases). The germline CDR1 and CDR2 sequences are MGHDK and SYGVNS. The V and J ends lost 6 bases and 0 bases respectively, with 12 bases between them. The CDR3 runs to 15 residues. Here the CDR3 DNA reads TGTGCCAGCAGCCGGACAGCGAGCTCTGGAAACACCATATATTTT. Translating it yields CASSRTASSGNTIYF.

This clone was observed a handful of times. The rearrangement joins TRBV7-9 to TRBJ2-1; 10 nucleotides align to TRBD2. The CDR3 is 17 residues long. Trimming removed 2 bases from V and 7 bases from J; junction bases left unmatched: 11. Germline loops: CDR1 SEHNR, CDR2 FQNEAQ (reference sequence). This CDR3 is CASSLSPGLATKNEQFF. The CDR3 bases are TGTGCCAGCAGCTTATCACCGGGACTAGCGACAAAGAATGAGCAGTTCTTC.

The chain employs TRBV5-5 and TRBJ2-4; the D is unclear. Germline V CDR1 and CDR2: SGHKS, YYEKEE (reference sequence). Trimming cost V 4 bases and J 2 bases, with 16 bases left between them. The CDR3 has 16 residues. The CDR3 loop reads CASSRPLDVTKNIQYF. CDR3 DNA sequence: TGTGCCAGCAGCCGCCCCCTAGACGTAACCAAAAACATTCAGTACTTC.

Written as DNA, the CDR3 is TGTGCCAGCAGCTTAGAAGAGGGCCGAGAGCAGTACTTC. Translation: CASSLEEGREQYF. The gene calls are TRBV7-2 and TRBJ2-7; TRBD2 might be the D (5 bases). The CDR3 runs to 13 residues. Germline V CDR1 and CDR2: SGHTA, FQGNSA. The ends were cut back, 1 base at V and 7 bases at J, with 11 bases in the middle.

This chain connects TRBV29-1 to TRBJ1-4, with a possible D match to TRBD1 (6 bases). This CDR3 spans 14 amino acids. The germline gives CDR1 SQVTM, CDR2 ANQGSEA. Deletions cut 3 bases from V and 10 bases from J, with 18 bases between. The CDR3 loop reads CSVDAGVDSGKLFF. CDR3 in DNA: TGCAGCGTTGACGCAGGGGTTGATTCCGGAAAACTGTTTTTT.

This clone was detected only a few times. The chain employs TRBV11-3 and TRBJ2-1; 8 bases line up with TRBD1. The CDR3 consists of 16 residues. Germline-derived CDR1 and CDR2 are SGHNT and YENEEA. Trimming at V came to 0 bases and at J to 4 bases, leaving 5 bases not matched to a gene. The CDR3 region is CASSLEGTGVYNEQFF. In DNA, the CDR3 is TGTGCCAGCAGCTTAGAGGGGACAGGAGTTTACAATGAGCAGTTCTTC.

This chain connects TRBV7-9 to TRBJ1-1; D is uncertain. The V end lost 4 bases, the J end lost 1 base, and 7 bases lay between the germline ends. From germline, CDR1 is SEHNR and CDR2 FQNEAQ (reference sequence). This CDR3 is built from 13 residues. DNA for the CDR3: TGTGCCAGCAGCTATGGGCAGAACACTGAAGCTTTCTTT. As protein: CASSYGQNTEAFF.

This clone appeared a few times. The gene calls are TRBV4-1 and TRBJ1-5, with TRBD1 matching 7 bases. The germline V gene has CDR1 MGHRA and CDR2 YSYEKL. The trim removed 2 bases at V and 4 bases at J, leaving 5 bases unmatched. The CDR3 runs 15 residues. Here the CDR3 DNA reads TGCGCCAGCAGCCAATCGACAGGGTCGAATCAGCCCCAGCATTTT. Its translation: CASSQSTGSNQPQHF.

This clone was found a few times. This chain uses TRBV4-1 with TRBJ2-6; TRBD1 matches at 8 bases. CDR1 is MGHRA, CDR2 YSYEKL, per germline. CDR3 size: 21 residues. The V gene end was trimmed by 0 bases and the J gene end by 1 base; junction bases not matched to a gene: 14. The CDR3 DNA sequence: TGCGCCAGCAGCCAAGAGAGGCAGGGGGCCTCCGGTTGGTCTGGGGCCAACGTCCTGACTTTC. Residues: CASSQERQGASGWSGANVLTF.

This clone was observed a few times. The chain couples TRBV11-3 to TRBJ2-1, with a possible D match to TRBD1 (5 bases). There are 14 residues in the CDR3. V lost 1 base and J lost 7, with 11 bases in between. Germline-derived CDR1 and CDR2 are SGHNT and YENEEA. This chain's CDR3 is CASSLAQGWNEQFF. As DNA, the CDR3 is TGTGCCAGCAGCTTAGCCCAGGGTTGGAATGAGCAGTTCTTC.